This TCR beta chain comes out of a study of molecular identifiers for immune sequencing clone quantification. This clonotype has at least ten counts. What it recognizes is unknown. The CDR3 is 16 amino acids. The ends were cut back, 6 bases at V and 3 bases at J, with 17 bases in the middle. General study points: A shared barcode on identical TCR molecules could lead to underestimated sizes for highly expanded clones.

TCRdb re-analysed the PCR reads in MiXCR, keeping a single row per CDR3 protein. The sample comprises about 320,000 distinct CDR3 sequences, about 21% of which are singletons, and 0.81% rests with the top ten. The clonotype comes from a human donor in good health. Some libraries in this study had Jurkat cell RNA spiked in. The chain uses TRBV12-3 or TRBV12-4 and TRBJ2-2, with a tentative D call TRBD2 (7 bases). Specimen: naive CD8+ T cells from blood, with Jurkat cell RNA spiked in. Regarding subset: FACS-sorted CD8+CD4-CCR7+CD45RA+ naive T cells. This chain's CDR3 is CASRGGKQGDTGELFF. In DNA form, the CDR3 reads TGTGCCAGCAGGGGGGGGAAACAGGGAGACACCGGGGAGCTGTTTTTT.